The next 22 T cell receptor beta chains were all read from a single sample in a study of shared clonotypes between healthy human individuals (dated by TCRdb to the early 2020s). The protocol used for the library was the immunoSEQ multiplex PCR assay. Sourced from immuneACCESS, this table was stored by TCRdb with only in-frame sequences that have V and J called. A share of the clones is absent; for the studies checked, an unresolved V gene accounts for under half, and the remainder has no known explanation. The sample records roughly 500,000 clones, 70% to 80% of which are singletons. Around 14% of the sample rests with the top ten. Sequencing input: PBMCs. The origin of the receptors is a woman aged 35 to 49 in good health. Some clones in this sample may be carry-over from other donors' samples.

CDR3 nucleotides: TGTGCCATCCGTCAGGGCGGCACCGGGGAGCTGTTTTTT. Translation: CAIRQGGTGELFF. The chain has TRBV14 and TRBJ2-2; maybe TRBD1 (5 bases). CDR3 length equals 13 residues. Germline V CDR1 and CDR2: SGHDN, FVKESK. V was shortened by 10 bases and J by 4 bases, with 13 bases between the two germline ends.

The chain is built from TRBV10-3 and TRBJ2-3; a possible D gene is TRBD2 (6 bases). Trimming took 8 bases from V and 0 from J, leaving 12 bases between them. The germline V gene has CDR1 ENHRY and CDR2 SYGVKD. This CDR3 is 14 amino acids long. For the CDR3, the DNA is TGTGCCATCGCCCATGCGGGAAGCACAGATACGCAGTATTTT. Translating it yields CAIAHAGSTDTQYF.

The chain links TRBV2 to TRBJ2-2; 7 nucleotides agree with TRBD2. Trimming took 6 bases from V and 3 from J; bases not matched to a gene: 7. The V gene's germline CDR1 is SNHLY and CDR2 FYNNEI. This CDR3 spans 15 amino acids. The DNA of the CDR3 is TGTGCCAGCAGCTCGACTAGCAGCTACACCGGGGAGCTGTTTTTT. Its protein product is CASSSTSSYTGELFF.

The chain's CDR3 is CASSRDRELSYNEQFF. The DNA for the CDR3 is TGTGCCAGTAGTAGGGACAGGGAGTTGTCCTACAATGAGCAGTTCTTC. V is TRBV19 and J is TRBJ2-1; 9 bases align to TRBD1. The J segment lost 1 base and the V segment lost 4 bases, leaving 5 bases of the junction unmatched. CDR1 and CDR2 from the germline V gene are LNHDA and SQIVND (reference sequence). This CDR3 has 16 amino acids.

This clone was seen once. As DNA, the CDR3 is TGTGCCAGCAGTAAGGGGGTCAGAGGCTATGGCTACACCTTC. Protein: CASSKGVRGYGYTF. The V and J genes are TRBV5-4 and TRBJ1-2; possibly TRBD1 for D (6 bases). The CDR3 sequence is 14 residues long. The ends were cut back, 5 bases at V and 4 bases at J, with 15 bases in the middle. CDR1 is SGHNT, CDR2 YYREEE, per germline (reference sequence). Looking up the rest from reference TRBV5-4 and TRBJ1-2 gives the full variable domain: ETGVTQSPTHLIKTRGQQVTLRCSSQSGHNTVSWYQQALGQGPQFIFQYYREEENGRGNFPPRFSGLQFPNYSSELNVNALELDDSALYLCASSKGVRGYGYTFGSGTRLTVV.

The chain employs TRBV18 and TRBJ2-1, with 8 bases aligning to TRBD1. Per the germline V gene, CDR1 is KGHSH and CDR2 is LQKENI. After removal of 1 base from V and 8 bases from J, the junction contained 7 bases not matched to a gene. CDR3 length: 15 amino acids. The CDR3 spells CASSPRAGGRDEQFF. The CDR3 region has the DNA TGTGCCAGCTCACCACGGGCAGGGGGCCGCGATGAGCAGTTCTTC.

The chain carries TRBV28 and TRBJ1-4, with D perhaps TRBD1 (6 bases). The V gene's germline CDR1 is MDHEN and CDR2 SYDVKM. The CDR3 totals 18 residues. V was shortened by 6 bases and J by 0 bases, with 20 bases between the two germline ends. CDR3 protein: CASRPWTVFLSTNEKLFF. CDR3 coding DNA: TGTGCCAGCAGGCCCTGGACAGTCTTCCTGTCAACTAATGAAAAACTGTTTTTT.

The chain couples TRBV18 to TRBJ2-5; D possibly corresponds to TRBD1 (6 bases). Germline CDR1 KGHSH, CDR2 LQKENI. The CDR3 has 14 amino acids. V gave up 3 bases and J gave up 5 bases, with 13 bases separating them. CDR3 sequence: CASSPIQGGETQYF. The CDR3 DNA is TGTGCCAGCTCACCCATACAGGGCGGCGAGACCCAGTACTTC.

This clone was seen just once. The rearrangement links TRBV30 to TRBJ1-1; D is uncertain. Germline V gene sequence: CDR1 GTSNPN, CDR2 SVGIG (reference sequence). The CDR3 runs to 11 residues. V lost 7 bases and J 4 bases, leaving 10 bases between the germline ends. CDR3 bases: TGTGCCTTCAGCCGGAGCACTGAAGCTTTCTTT. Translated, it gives CAFSRSTEAFF.

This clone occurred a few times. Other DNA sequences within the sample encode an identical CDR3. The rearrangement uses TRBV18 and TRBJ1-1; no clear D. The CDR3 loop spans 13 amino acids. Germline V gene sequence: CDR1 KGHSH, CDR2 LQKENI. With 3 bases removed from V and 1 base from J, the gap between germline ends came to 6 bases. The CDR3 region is CASSPSANTEAFF. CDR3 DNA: TGTGCCAGCTCACCGTCCGCGAACACTGAAGCTTTCTTT.

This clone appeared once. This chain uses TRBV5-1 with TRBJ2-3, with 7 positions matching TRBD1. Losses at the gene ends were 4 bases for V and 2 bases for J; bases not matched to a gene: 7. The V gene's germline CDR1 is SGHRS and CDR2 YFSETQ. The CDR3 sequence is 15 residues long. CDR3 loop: CASSPSGTDTDTQYF. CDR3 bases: TGCGCCAGCAGCCCCTCCGGGACAGACACAGATACGCAGTATTTT.

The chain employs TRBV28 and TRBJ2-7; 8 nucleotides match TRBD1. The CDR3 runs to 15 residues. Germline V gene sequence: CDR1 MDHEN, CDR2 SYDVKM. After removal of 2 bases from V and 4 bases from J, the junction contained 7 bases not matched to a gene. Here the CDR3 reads CASSLPWTGSYEQYF. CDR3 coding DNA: TGTGCCAGCAGTTTACCCTGGACAGGGTCGTACGAGCAGTACTTC.

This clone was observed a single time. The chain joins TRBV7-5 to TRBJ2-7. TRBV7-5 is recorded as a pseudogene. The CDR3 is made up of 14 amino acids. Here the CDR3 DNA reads TGTGTCAGGGTTAGACGGGACCCCTCCTACGAGCAGTACTTC. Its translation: CVRVRRDPSYEQYF.

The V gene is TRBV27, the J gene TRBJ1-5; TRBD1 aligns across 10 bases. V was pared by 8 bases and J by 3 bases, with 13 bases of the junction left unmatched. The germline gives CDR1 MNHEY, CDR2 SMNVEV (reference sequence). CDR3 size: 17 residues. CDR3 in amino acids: CASGSPGTGALNQPQHF. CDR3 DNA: TGTGCCAGCGGGTCCCCCGGGACAGGGGCCCTCAATCAGCCCCAGCATTTT.

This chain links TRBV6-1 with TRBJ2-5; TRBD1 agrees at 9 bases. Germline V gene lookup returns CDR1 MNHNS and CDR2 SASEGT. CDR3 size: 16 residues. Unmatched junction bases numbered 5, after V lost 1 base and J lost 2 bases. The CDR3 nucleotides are TGTGCCAGCAGTGAAGGGGGGACAGGGATTCAAGAGACCCAGTACTTC. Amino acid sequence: CASSEGGTGIQETQYF.

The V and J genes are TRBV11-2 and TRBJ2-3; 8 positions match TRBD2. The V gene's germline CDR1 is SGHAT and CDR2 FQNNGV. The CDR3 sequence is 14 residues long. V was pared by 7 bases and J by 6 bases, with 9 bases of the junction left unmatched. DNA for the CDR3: TGTGCCAGCACACGGGTAGCGGGGTCGGATACGCAGTATTTT. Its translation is CASTRVAGSDTQYF.

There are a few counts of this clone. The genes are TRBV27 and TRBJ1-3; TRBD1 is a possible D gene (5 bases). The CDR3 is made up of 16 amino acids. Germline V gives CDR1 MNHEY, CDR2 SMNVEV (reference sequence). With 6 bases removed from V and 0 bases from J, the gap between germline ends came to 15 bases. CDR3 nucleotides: TGTGCCAGCAGCCATACGGGGGGTCTCTCTGGAAACACCATATATTTT. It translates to CASSHTGGLSGNTIYF.

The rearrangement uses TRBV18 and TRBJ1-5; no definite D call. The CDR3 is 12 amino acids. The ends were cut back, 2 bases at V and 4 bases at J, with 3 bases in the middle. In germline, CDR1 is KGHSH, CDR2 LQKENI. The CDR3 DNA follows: TGTGCCAGCTCACCAGTGAATCAGCCCCAGCATTTT. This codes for CASSPVNQPQHF.

CDR3 nucleotide sequence: TGCAGCGTGGGGACAGGCAACTATGGCTACACCTTC. Its translation: CSVGTGNYGYTF. This chain uses TRBV29-1 with TRBJ1-2; TRBD1 aligns across 8 bases. The CDR3 spans 12 residues. CDR1 SQVTM and CDR2 ANQGSEA come from the germline V gene. The V and J ends lost 6 bases and 2 bases, in that order; junction bases with no gene match: 2.

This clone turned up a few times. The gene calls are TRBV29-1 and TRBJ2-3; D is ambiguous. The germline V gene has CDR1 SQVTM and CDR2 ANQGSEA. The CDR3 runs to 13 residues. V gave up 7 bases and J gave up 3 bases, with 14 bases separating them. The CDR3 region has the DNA TGCAGCGCCTACCTAATGGGGACAGATACGCAGTATTTT. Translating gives CSAYLMGTDTQYF.

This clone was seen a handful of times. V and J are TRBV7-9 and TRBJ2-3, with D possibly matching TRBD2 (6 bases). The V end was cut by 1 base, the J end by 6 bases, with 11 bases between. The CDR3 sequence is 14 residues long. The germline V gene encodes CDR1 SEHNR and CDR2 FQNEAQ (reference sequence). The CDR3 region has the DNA TGTGCCAGCAGCTTAGTTTGGACTATGGATACGCAGTATTTT. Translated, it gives CASSLVWTMDTQYF.

Written as DNA, the CDR3 is TGTGCCAGCAGCGCGGGACCGACTACGTCCTCCTACGAGCAGTACTTC. Protein product: CASSAGPTTSSYEQYF. The genes are TRBV11-3 and TRBJ2-7, with D maybe TRBD2 (6 bases). CDR1 and CDR2 (germline): SGHNT, YENEEA. V was trimmed by 5 bases and J by 0 bases, leaving 17 bases between them. The CDR3 runs to 16 residues.